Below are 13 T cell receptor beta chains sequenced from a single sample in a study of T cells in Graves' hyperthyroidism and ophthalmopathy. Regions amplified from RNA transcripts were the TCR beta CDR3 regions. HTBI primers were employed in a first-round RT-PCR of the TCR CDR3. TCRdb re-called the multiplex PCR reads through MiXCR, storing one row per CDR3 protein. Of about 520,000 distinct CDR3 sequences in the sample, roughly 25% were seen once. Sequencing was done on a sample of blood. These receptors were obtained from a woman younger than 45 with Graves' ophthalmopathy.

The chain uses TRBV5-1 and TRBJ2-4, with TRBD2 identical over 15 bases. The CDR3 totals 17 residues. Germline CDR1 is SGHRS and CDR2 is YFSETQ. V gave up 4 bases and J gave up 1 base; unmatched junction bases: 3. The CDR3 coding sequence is TGCGCCAGCAGCGTGGGACTAGCGGGGGGTGCCAAAAACATTCAGTACTTC. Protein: CASSVGLAGGAKNIQYF.

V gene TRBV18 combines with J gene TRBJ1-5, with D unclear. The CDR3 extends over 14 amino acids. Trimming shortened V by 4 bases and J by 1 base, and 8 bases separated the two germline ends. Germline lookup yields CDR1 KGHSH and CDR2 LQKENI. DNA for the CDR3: TGTGCCAGCTCACTGTGGCAGAGCAATCAGCCCCAGCATTTT. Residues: CASSLWQSNQPQHF.

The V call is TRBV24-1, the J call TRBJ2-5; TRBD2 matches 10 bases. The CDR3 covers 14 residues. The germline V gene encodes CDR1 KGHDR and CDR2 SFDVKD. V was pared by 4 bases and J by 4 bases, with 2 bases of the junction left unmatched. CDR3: CATSETSGAETQYF. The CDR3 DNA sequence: TGTGCCACCAGTGAAACTAGCGGGGCAGAGACCCAGTACTTC.

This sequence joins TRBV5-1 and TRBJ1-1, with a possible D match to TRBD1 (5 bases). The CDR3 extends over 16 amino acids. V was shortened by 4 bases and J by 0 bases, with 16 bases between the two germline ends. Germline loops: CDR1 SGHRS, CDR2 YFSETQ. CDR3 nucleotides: TGCGCCAGCAGCCGGGGGGGGTCCCGAATGAACACTGAAGCTTTCTTT. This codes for CASSRGGSRMNTEAFF.

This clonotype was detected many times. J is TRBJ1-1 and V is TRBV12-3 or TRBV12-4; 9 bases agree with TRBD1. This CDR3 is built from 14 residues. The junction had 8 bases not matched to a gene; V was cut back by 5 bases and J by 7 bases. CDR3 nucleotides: TGTGCCAGCAGTCTAGAGGGGACAGGGATTGAAGCTTTCTTT. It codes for CASSLEGTGIEAFF.

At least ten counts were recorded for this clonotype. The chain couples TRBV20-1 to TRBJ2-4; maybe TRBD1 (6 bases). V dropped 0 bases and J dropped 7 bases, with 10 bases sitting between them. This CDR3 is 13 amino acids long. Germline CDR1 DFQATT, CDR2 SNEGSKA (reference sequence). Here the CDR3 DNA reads TGCAGTGCTAGAGATGAGGGGGTCAACATTCAGTACTTC. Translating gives CSARDEGVNIQYF.

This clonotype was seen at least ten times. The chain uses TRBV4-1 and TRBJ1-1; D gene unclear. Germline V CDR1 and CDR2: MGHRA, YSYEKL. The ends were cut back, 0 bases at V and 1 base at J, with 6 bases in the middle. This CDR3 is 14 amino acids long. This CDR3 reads CASSQDTGNTEAFF. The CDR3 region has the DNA TGCGCCAGCAGCCAAGATACGGGGAACACTGAAGCTTTCTTT.

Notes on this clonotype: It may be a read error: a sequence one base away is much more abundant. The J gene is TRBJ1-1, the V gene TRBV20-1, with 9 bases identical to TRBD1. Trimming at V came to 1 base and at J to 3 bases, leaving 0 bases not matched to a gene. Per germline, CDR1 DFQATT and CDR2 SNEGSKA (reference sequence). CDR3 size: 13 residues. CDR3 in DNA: TGCAGTGCTAGAGGGACAGGGGACACTGAAGCTTTCTTT. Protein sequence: CSARGTGDTEAFF.

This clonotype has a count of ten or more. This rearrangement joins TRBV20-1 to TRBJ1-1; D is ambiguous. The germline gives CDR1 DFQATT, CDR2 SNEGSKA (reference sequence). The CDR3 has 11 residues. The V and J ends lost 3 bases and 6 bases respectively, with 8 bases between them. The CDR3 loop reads CSASGPAEAFF. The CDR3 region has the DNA TGCAGTGCTAGCGGCCCCGCTGAAGCTTTCTTT.

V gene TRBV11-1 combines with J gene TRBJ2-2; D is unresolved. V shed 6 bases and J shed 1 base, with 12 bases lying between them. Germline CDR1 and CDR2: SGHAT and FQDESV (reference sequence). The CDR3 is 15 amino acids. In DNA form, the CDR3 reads TGTGCCAGCAGTGTGAACAGCCAGAACACCGGGGAGCTGTTTTTT. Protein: CASSVNSQNTGELFF.

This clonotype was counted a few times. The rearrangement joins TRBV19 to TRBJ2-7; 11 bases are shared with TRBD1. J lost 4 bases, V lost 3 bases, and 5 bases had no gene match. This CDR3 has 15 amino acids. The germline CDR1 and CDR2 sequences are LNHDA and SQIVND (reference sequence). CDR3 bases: TGTGCCAGTAGTATCGTCGGGACAGGGGGATACGAGCAGTACTTC. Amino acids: CASSIVGTGGYEQYF.

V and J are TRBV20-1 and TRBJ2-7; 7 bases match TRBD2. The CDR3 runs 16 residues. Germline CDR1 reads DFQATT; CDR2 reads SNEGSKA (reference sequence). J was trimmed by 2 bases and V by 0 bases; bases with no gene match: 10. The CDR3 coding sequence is TGCAGTGCTAGAGATGGTAGTCGGGGGGACCCCTACGAGCAGTACTTC. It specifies CSARDGSRGDPYEQYF.

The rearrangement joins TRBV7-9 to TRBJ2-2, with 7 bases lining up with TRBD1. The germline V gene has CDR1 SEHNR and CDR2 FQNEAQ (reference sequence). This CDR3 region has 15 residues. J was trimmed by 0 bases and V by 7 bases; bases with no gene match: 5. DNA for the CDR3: TGTGCCAGCATCTGGACAGGAGCGAACACCGGGGAGCTGTTTTTT. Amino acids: CASIWTGANTGELFF.